The present TCR beta chain was sequenced within a study of molecular identifiers for immune sequencing clone quantification. Study at large: For replicates, RNA isolated from 20,000 or 100,000 naive CD8 cells was divided into five portions, of which four were sequenced. The study's findings and limits: Identical barcode-sharing TCR molecules could lead to underestimated sizes for highly expanded clones. Investigators reportedly could detect spiked Jurkat TCR RNA from one cell among 1.1 million or so naive cells.

The CDR3 loop spans 15 amino acids. Germline loops: CDR1 MNHEY, CDR2 SVGAGI. Comments on this clonotype: The antigen remains undetermined. Germline is not matched at one junction end, which may reflect a read error.

Making the bulk TCR libraries relied on previously described methods and listed TCR primers. Via MiXCR, TCRdb re-called the PCR reads, giving one row per CDR3 protein. Counted here are a few hundred thousand distinct CDR3 sequences, roughly 26% occurring once; the ten biggest clones make up roughly 0.79%. Sample: naive CD8+ T cells from blood, with Jurkat cell RNA spiked in. Subset meaning: FACS-sorted CD8+CD4-CCR7+CD45RA+ naive T cells. The sequence was obtained from a human donor in good health. Some libraries in this study had Jurkat cell RNA spiked in. This rearrangement joins TRBV6-5 to TRBJ2-1; the D gene is possibly TRBD2 (6 bases). The CDR3 here is CASRPIGGLENAQFF. The CDR3 nucleotides read TGTGCCAGCAGACCCATTGGGGGGTTGGAAAATGCGCAGTTCTTC.